This TCR beta chain emerged from a study of CD8+ T cells in alopecia areata. This clone was seen a few times. Treatment: oral pan-JAK inhibitor, 5-10 mg twice daily. Alopecia areata patients provided lesional scalp punch biopsies and peripheral blood, both collected for the study. Trimming removed 5 bases from V and 8 bases from J; junction bases left unmatched: 6. CDR3 length: 14 amino acids. Per germline, CDR1 LNHNV and CDR2 YYDKDF (reference sequence). In each case, RNA was isolated and then reverse transcribed into cDNA as the sequencing template. The assay was immunoSEQ multiplex PCR, and TCRdb's table has in-frame clones only and misses some. The data show about 290,000 clones, with over 45% seen just once and 1.8% held by the top ten.

The sequenced sample was CD4+ T cells sorted from blood, obtained at week 24, from a patient treated with tofacitinib. The chain uses TRBV15 and TRBJ1-6; 7 nucleotides match TRBD1. The clonotype originates from a human donor with alopecia areata. The CDR3 is CATSDLDRDSPLHF. CDR3 sequence (DNA): TGTGCCACCAGCGACCTCGACAGGGATTCACCCCTCCACTTT.